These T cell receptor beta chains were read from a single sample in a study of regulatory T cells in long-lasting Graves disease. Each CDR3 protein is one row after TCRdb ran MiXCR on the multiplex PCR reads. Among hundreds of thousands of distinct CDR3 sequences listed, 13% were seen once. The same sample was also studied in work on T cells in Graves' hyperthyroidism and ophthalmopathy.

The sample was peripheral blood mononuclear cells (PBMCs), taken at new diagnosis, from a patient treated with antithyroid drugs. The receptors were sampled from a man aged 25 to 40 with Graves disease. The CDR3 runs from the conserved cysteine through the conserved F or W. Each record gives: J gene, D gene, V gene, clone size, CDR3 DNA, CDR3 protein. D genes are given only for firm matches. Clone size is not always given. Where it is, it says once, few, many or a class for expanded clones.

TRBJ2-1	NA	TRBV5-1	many	TGCGCCAGCAGCTTGGGGGGCCTTTACAATGAGCAGTTCTTC	CASSLGGLYNEQFF
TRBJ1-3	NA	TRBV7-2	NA	TGTGCCAGCAGCTTCAGTTTGGGGTTCTCTGGAAACACCATATATTTT	CASSFSLGFSGNTIYF
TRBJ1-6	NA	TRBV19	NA	TGTGCCAGTAGTACAACCGAGTATTCACCCCTCCACTTT	CASSTTEYSPLHF
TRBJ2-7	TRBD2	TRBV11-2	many	TGTGCCAGCAGCTTATTGACTAGCGGGAGTATCGGGCAGTACTTC	CASSLLTSGSIGQYF
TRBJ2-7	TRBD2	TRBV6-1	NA	TGTGCCAGCAGTCTCGGCTTCCCCTGGACTAGCGGGCAGAGCTCCTACGAGCAGTACTTC	CASSLGFPWTSGQSSYEQYF
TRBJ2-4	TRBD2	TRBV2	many	TGTGCCAGCATTGGACTAGCGGAAAACATTCAGTACTTC	CASIGLAENIQYF
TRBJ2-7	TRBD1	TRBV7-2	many	TGTGCCAGCAGCCCCGCCAGACAGGGGAGCTCCTACGAGCAGTACTTC	CASSPARQGSSYEQYF
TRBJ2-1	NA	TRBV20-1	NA	TGCAGTGCTAGCCCCCGGGCTTCCGAGCAGTTCTTC	CSASPRASEQFF
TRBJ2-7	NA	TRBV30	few	TGTGCCTGGAGTGTACGAGAGGCGGGCGAGCAGTACTTC	CAWSVREAGEQYF
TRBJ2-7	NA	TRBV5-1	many	TGTGCCAGCAGCTTAGGGTACTACGAGCAGTACTTC	CASSLGYYEQYF
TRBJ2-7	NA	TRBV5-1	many	TGCGCCAGCAGGGACTTGAACGACGAGCAGTACTTC	CASRDLNDEQYF
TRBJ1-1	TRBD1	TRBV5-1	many	TGCGCCAGCAGCGGGCAGGGGGCCAAAGACACTGAAGCTTTCTTT	CASSGQGAKDTEAFF
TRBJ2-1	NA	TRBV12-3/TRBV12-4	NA	TGTGCCAGCATTACCGGACCGGCCTACAATGAGCAGTTCTTC	CASITGPAYNEQFF
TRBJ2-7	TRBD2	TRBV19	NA	TGTGCCAGTAGTAATACCGGGACTAGCGGGTACCACGAGCAGTACTTC	CASSNTGTSGYHEQYF
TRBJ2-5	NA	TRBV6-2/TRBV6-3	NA	TGTGCCAGCAACCTACCGCAAGAGACCCAGTACTTC	CASNLPQETQYF
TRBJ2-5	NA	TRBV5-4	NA	TGTGCCAGCAGCTTGGGGGCAGAAGGGACCCAGTACTTC	CASSLGAEGTQYF
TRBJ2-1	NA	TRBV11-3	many	TGTGCCAGCAGCTCCGGAAGGTCCCCAAACAATGAGCAGTTCTTC	CASSSGRSPNNEQFF
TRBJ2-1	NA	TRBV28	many	TGTGCCAGCAGTTTATTAACTAGTGGTTCCGGTGAGCAGTTCTTC	CASSLLTSGSGEQFF